The 27 T cell receptor beta chains reported below all come from one sample, sequenced in a study of siplizumab effects on memory and regulatory T cells. Assay used: immunoSEQ multiplex PCR; TCRdb lists only in-frame clones, some missing. The sample shows about 85,000 clones, 85% to 95% of them seen only once. Sample: CD8+ T cells sorted from blood. These receptors came from a human donor in good health.

V gene TRBV4-2 combines with J gene TRBJ2-7; a weak D match, TRBD2 (5 bases). The CDR3 loop spans 16 amino acids. V was shortened by 0 bases and J by 0 bases, with 12 bases between the two germline ends. Per the germline V gene, CDR1 is LGHNA and CDR2 is YNFKEQ. For the CDR3, the DNA is TGTGCCAGCAGCCAAGAGCGGGTTCCTAGCTCCTACGAGCAGTACTTC. Residues: CASSQERVPSSYEQYF.

CDR3 sequence reads: CASSLPSMDEQYF. For the CDR3, the DNA is TGTGCCAGTAGTCTCCCATCAATGGACGAGCAGTACTTC. The chain uses TRBV19 and TRBJ2-7; D gene unclear. V lost 5 bases, J lost 5 bases, and 13 bases lay in between. Germline lookup yields CDR1 LNHDA and CDR2 SQIVND (reference sequence). The CDR3 has 13 amino acids. Supplemented by reference TRBV19 and TRBJ2-7, the full variable domain reads DGGITQSPKYLFRKEGQNVTLSCEQNLNHDAMYWYRQDPGQGLRLIYYSQIVNDFQKGDIAEGYSVSREKKESFPLTVTSAQKNPTAFYLCASSLPSMDEQYFGPGTRLTVT.

The rearrangement links TRBV29-1 to TRBJ2-1; D not resolved. The CDR3 extends over 12 amino acids. The ends were cut back, 0 bases at V and 9 bases at J, with 9 bases in the middle. Germline CDR1 is SQVTM and CDR2 is ANQGSEA. The CDR3 coding sequence is TGCAGCGTTGAAGAGGGCCTCGGTGAGCAGTTCTTC. Its translation is CSVEEGLGEQFF.

This clone showed up just once. This chain connects TRBV5-6 to TRBJ2-1, with 11 positions matching TRBD2. The CDR3 totals 16 residues. Germline V gene data show CDR1 as SGHDT and CDR2 as YYEEEE. V was clipped by 4 bases and J by 4 bases; unmatched bases: 7. The DNA for the CDR3 is TGTGCCAGCAGCCTTGGGGCTAGCGGGAGGTACAATGAGCAGTTCTTC. It specifies CASSLGASGRYNEQFF.

The chain joins TRBV11-2 to TRBJ2-3; a weak D match, TRBD1 (6 bases). Trimming cost V 1 base and J 0 bases, with 11 bases left between them. Germline-derived CDR1 and CDR2 are SGHAT and FQNNGV. The CDR3 spans 16 residues. CDR3 loop: CASSLGTGPSTDTQYF. The CDR3 DNA sequence: TGTGCCAGCAGCTTAGGAACAGGGCCTAGCACAGATACGCAGTATTTT.

This chain connects TRBV27 to TRBJ2-7, with 9 bases identical to TRBD2. The ends lost 7 bases at V and 2 bases at J; junction bases unmatched: 9. The CDR3 runs to 15 residues. Germline V gives CDR1 MNHEY, CDR2 SMNVEV (reference sequence). The CDR3 region is CASTLRAGGPYEQYF. In DNA form, the CDR3 reads TGTGCCAGCACCTTAAGGGCGGGAGGGCCCTACGAGCAGTACTTC.

The chain recombines TRBV2 with TRBJ2-7, with D hard to call. Germline V gene sequence: CDR1 SNHLY, CDR2 FYNNEI. V lost 8 bases to trimming and J lost 2 bases, with 7 bases between them. The CDR3 extends over 11 amino acids. The CDR3 protein is CASHSTYEQYF. CDR3 nucleotides: TGTGCCAGCCACTCAACCTACGAGCAGTACTTC.

The chain employs TRBV11-2 and TRBJ2-1; D may be TRBD1 or TRBD2 (6 bases each). The CDR3 loop spans 16 amino acids. Germline V gene sequence: CDR1 SGHAT, CDR2 FQNNGV. V was cut by 5 bases and J by 3 bases, with 17 bases left in between. The CDR3 nucleotides read TGTGCCAGCAGCCCGGGGGCCGGGACGGGCTACAATGAGCAGTTCTTC. As protein: CASSPGAGTGYNEQFF. Full variable domain (remainder filled in from reference TRBV11-2 and TRBJ2-1): EAGVAQSPRYKIIEKRQSVAFWCNPISGHATLYWYQQILGQGPKLLIQFQNNGVVDDSQLPKDRFSAERLKGVDSTLKIQPAKLEDSAVYLCASSPGAGTGYNEQFFGPGTRLTVL.

CDR3 in DNA: TGTGCCAGCAGTTTATTTACGGAGGTATACGGCTACACCTTC. The encoded protein is CASSLFTEVYGYTF. The gene calls are TRBV28 and TRBJ1-2; D is uncertain. Trimming removed 1 base at V and 8 bases at J, with 14 bases between. CDR1 is MDHEN, CDR2 SYDVKM, per germline. This CDR3 spans 14 amino acids.

The chain carries TRBV10-3 and TRBJ2-7; the match to TRBD1 covers 8 bases. CDR1 and CDR2 from the germline V gene are ENHRY and SYGVKD. Trimming at V came to 6 bases and at J to 0 bases, leaving 7 bases not matched to a gene. This CDR3 spans 15 amino acids. CDR3 bases: TGTGCCATCAGAATACAGGGGGAACCCTCCTACGAGCAGTACTTC. Encoded protein: CAIRIQGEPSYEQYF.

This clone has only one observation. The chain joins TRBV27 to TRBJ2-1; unclear D gene. Trimming stripped 5 bases from V and 8 bases from J, with 16 bases between. This CDR3 spans 14 amino acids. Germline V lookup: CDR1 MNHEY, CDR2 SMNVEV (reference sequence). CDR3 in amino acids: CASSAVGISYEQFF. CDR3 bases: TGTGCCAGCAGTGCGGTGGGTATTTCGTATGAGCAGTTCTTC.

The chain recombines TRBV29-1 with TRBJ2-5, with 9 bases identical to TRBD2. V was pared by 0 bases and J by 2 bases, with 4 bases of the junction left unmatched. CDR1 and CDR2 (germline): SQVTM, ANQGSEA. The CDR3 is 15 amino acids. In nucleotides, the CDR3 is TGCAGCGTTGAAGATATGCGGGGGGGGCAAGAGACCCAGTACTTC. Protein product: CSVEDMRGGQETQYF.

The chain couples TRBV10-1 to TRBJ2-3; 10 positions match TRBD1. CDR3 length equals 15 residues. The germline V gene encodes CDR1 WNHNN and CDR2 SYGVQD (reference sequence). Germline trimming cut 4 bases from V and 3 bases from J; bases unmatched to any gene: 4. In nucleotides, the CDR3 is TGCGCCAGCAGTGTGACAGGGGGCGCGACAGATACGCAGTATTTT. Protein: CASSVTGGATDTQYF.

CDR3 DNA: TGTGCCAGCAGTACCAGGGCCTATCAGCCCCAGCATTTT. It is translated as CASSTRAYQPQHF. The rearrangement uses TRBV27 and TRBJ1-5; D perhaps matches TRBD1 (5 bases). Trimming stripped 5 bases from V and 5 bases from J, with 10 bases between. Per germline, CDR1 MNHEY and CDR2 SMNVEV (reference sequence). CDR3 length: 13 amino acids.

The chain combines TRBV7-2 with TRBJ2-2; D not resolved. This CDR3 comprises 12 residues. Per germline, CDR1 SGHTA and CDR2 FQGNSA. With 1 base removed from V and 6 bases from J, the gap between germline ends came to 3 bases. CDR3 sequence: CASSLGSGELFF. CDR3 bases: TGTGCCAGCAGCTTAGGGTCCGGGGAGCTGTTTTTT.

The rearrangement links TRBV7-8 to TRBJ2-7; 7 positions agree with TRBD1. This CDR3 region has 19 residues. Looked up from germline, CDR1 is SGHVS and CDR2 is FQNEAQ. Trimming cost V 1 base and J 3 bases; bases outside gene matches: 18. CDR3 sequence reads: CASSLVKGAISLGDYEQYF. In nucleotides, the CDR3 is TGTGCCAGCAGCTTAGTCAAGGGGGCAATTTCACTAGGGGACTACGAGCAGTACTTC.

V and J are TRBV4-2 and TRBJ2-1, with 8 bases identical to TRBD2. CDR3 length: 16 residues. CDR1 is LGHNA, CDR2 YNFKEQ, per germline. Trimming cost V 1 base and J 0 bases; bases outside gene matches: 2. The CDR3 region is CASSQGSGSSYNEQFF. The DNA for the CDR3 is TGTGCCAGCAGCCAAGGAAGCGGGAGCTCCTACAATGAGCAGTTCTTC.

In its sample, this clone was seen once. This chain connects TRBV2 to TRBJ2-7; D uncertain. The CDR3 runs 13 residues. CDR1 SNHLY and CDR2 FYNNEI come from the germline V gene. V lost 4 bases, J lost 0 bases, and 7 bases lay in between. The CDR3 protein is CASSVSPSYEQYF. CDR3 nucleotide sequence: TGTGCCAGCAGTGTATCACCCTCCTACGAGCAGTACTTC.

The CDR3 here is CASSLHFLGQGPDTQYF. The CDR3 DNA reads as TGTGCCAGCAGCTTGCATTTTTTGGGACAGGGGCCAGATACGCAGTATTTT. The chain couples TRBV5-6 to TRBJ2-3; 10 nucleotides agree with TRBD1. The V and J ends lost 1 base and 4 bases, in that order; junction bases with no gene match: 9. Looked up from germline, CDR1 is SGHDT and CDR2 is YYEEEE. CDR3 length equals 17 residues.

The chain combines TRBV4-2 with TRBJ2-3; D may be TRBD2 (6 bases). CDR1 is LGHNA, CDR2 YNFKEQ, per germline. This CDR3 is 13 amino acids long. V was clipped by 0 bases and J by 5 bases, with 6 bases between them. DNA of the CDR3: TGTGCCAGCAGCCAAGAAGCGGGAGATACGCAGTATTTT. Translated, it gives CASSQEAGDTQYF.

The rearrangement links TRBV7-6 to TRBJ2-2, with a weak D call TRBD1 (6 bases). V was trimmed by 5 bases and J by 0 bases, leaving 13 bases between them. The germline CDR1 and CDR2 sequences are SGHVS and FNYEAQ. The CDR3 has 16 residues. CDR3 bases: TGTGCCAGCAGCCTTCGGGACAAACCGAACACCGGGGAGCTGTTTTTT. This encodes CASSLRDKPNTGELFF. The variable domain in full, completed from reference TRBV7-6 and TRBJ2-2, reads GAGVSQSPRYKVTKRGQDVALRCDPISGHVSLYWYRQALGQGPEFLTYFNYEAQQDKSGLPNDRFSAERPEGSISTLTIQRTEQRDSAMYRCASSLRDKPNTGELFFGEGSRLTVL.

The CDR3 nucleotides are TGCGCCAGCAGCTTTAGCGGGTCTAGGAACGAGCAGTACTTC. Protein product: CASSFSGSRNEQYF. This sequence joins TRBV5-1 and TRBJ2-7; 7 bases fit TRBD2. Germline V gene lookup returns CDR1 SGHRS and CDR2 YFSETQ. Unmatched junction bases numbered 7, after V lost 2 bases and J lost 5 bases. This CDR3 is built from 14 residues.

The V call is TRBV19, the J call TRBJ2-7; no clear D. Germline values: CDR1 LNHDA, CDR2 SQIVND (reference sequence). The V gene lost 2 bases and the J gene lost 7 bases, with 12 bases spanning the gap. CDR3 length: 13 amino acids. This chain's CDR3 is CASSIFQTQEQYF. The CDR3 DNA reads as TGTGCCAGTAGTATATTCCAGACGCAGGAGCAGTACTTC.

This chain uses TRBV30 with TRBJ2-1; maybe TRBD2 (6 bases). The CDR3 length is 14 residues. The ends were cut back, 2 bases at V and 6 bases at J, with 14 bases in the middle. Looked up from germline, CDR1 is GTSNPN and CDR2 is SVGIG (reference sequence). CDR3 coding DNA: TGTGCCTGGAGTTTGCCGGCCGGGGGCAATGAGCAGTTCTTC. Translating it yields CAWSLPAGGNEQFF.

The gene calls are TRBV7-9 and TRBJ2-2; either TRBD1 or TRBD2 may supply D (6 bases each). CDR1 is SEHNR, CDR2 FQNEAQ, per germline (reference sequence). This CDR3 has 16 residues. Trimming shortened V by 5 bases and J by 5 bases, and 18 bases separated the two germline ends. DNA of the CDR3: TGTGCCAGCAGCCTTATGGGGGGCCTGGGGACCGGGGAGCTGTTTTTT. Translation gives CASSLMGGLGTGELFF.

This chain links TRBV11-3 with TRBJ2-2; D gene unclear. Germline V gene data show CDR1 as SGHNT and CDR2 as YENEEA. V lost 4 bases, J lost 3 bases, and 6 bases lay in between. CDR3 length: 13 residues. In nucleotides, the CDR3 is TGTGCCAGCAGCTCCTACGACACCGGGGAGCTGTTTTTT. This translates into CASSSYDTGELFF.

The rearrangement joins TRBV23-1 to TRBJ2-3, with D perhaps TRBD1 (6 bases). TRBV23-1 is an ORF; its function is uncertain. The CDR3 contains 13 residues. V gave up 4 bases and J gave up 10 bases, with 15 bases separating them. The chain's CDR3 is CASSLKRGTSQYF. CDR3 nucleotide sequence: TGCGCCAGCAGTCTAAAGAGGGGGACGTCGCAGTATTTT.